The clone carrying this T cell receptor beta chain came up a few times. As yet, its antigen is unknown. Deep sequencing aimed at 1 in 200,000 to 1 in 1 million T cells' resolution. Assay used: immunoSEQ multiplex PCR; TCRdb lists only in-frame clones, some missing. The table includes 40,000 to 60,000 clones, around 53% detected once. The sample originates from a study of cytotoxic CD8 clonotypes in ibrutinib-treated CLL. Regarding the study as a whole: Relative to age-matched healthy donors, clonality at baseline was higher, and it tracked circulating CD8+ T-cell counts.

Genomic DNA in an amount of roughly 2 micrograms was extracted from cryopreserved PBMCs and used for the preparation of TCR beta libraries. Source: PBMCs, taken after 12 months of ibrutinib treatment. The receptor's source is a human donor with chronic lymphocytic leukemia.

The CDR3 DNA follows: TGTGCCAGCAGTGAATTGGGTAGCGGGAGGGCCAAAAACATTCAGTACTTC. It encodes CASSELGSGRAKNIQYF. The chain combines TRBV25-1 with TRBJ2-4, with 10 positions matching TRBD2. The CDR3 runs to 17 residues. J gave up 1 base and V 1 base, and 4 bases lay outside the gene matches. From germline, CDR1 is MGHDK and CDR2 SYGVNS. Supplemented by reference TRBV25-1 and TRBJ2-4, the full variable domain reads EADIYQTPRYLVIGTGKKITLECSQTMGHDKMYWYQQDPGMELHLIHYSYGVNSTEKGDLSSESTVSRIRTEHFPLTLESARPSHTSQYLCASSELGSGRAKNIQYFGAGTRLSVL.